The clone carrying this T cell receptor beta chain has a count of ten or more. The target antigen is unknown. One entry per CDR3 protein, called by TCRdb with MiXCR from the 5' RACE reads. The sample shows roughly 250,000 distinct CDR3 sequences, around 7.8% of them seen only once. This sample was included in a study of CD8 T cells in ankylosing spondylitis. General study findings and limits: Relatively scarce in peripheral blood, disease-linked clones were CD8+. Earlier work had already found some motif variants in reactive arthritis synovial fluid and blood.

This CDR3 is 14 amino acids long. V was clipped by 5 bases and J by 5 bases, with 12 bases between them. The chain uses TRBV12-3 or TRBV12-4 and TRBJ1-4; D might be TRBD1 (5 bases). The sample comprised blood, either unsorted or a sorted T cell fraction (not recorded which). This TCR was sampled from a male donor with ankylosing spondylitis or in good health (not recorded which). The CDR3 here is CASSVAGANEKLFF. The DNA of the CDR3 is TGTGCCAGCAGTGTGGCCGGGGCCAATGAAAAACTGTTTTTT.